This TCR beta chain was observed in a study of cytomegalovirus exposure and HLA in healthy donors. Study-level information: The approximately 120 validation repertoires used the same platform as the approximately 620 first-cohort repertoires (as reported by a later analysis).

Germline V gene sequence: CDR1 ENHRY, CDR2 SYGVKD. This CDR3 contains 14 residues. The V segment lost 8 bases and the J segment 6 bases; nucleotides outside the gene matches: 10. Findings and limits, study-wide: Associated with cytomegalovirus, according to the listing, were approximately 160 TCR beta chains. Some public TCRs appeared in many individuals, while most sequences were rare.

TCRdb's table, derived via immunoSEQ multiplex PCR, lists solely in-frame clones and lacks some. The sample includes approximately 110,000 clones, over 90% seen only once; the top ten take roughly 1.2%. In the case of this clone: Its antigen is currently unknown.

Material for sequencing was PBMCs. The chain is built from TRBV10-3 and TRBJ1-1; 9 positions agree with TRBD1. This TCR came from a woman between 18 and 29 years old in good health and CMV-seronegative. The DNA of the CDR3 is TGTGCCATCGGGACCGGGACAGGGAGGCCTGAAGCTTTCTTT. Its translation is CAIGTGTGRPEAFF.